The sequence of this T cell receptor beta chain was determined in a study of cytomegalovirus exposure and HLA in healthy donors. A note on this clone: Its antigen is unidentified.

With 60 Vbeta and 13 Jbeta primers, the PCR was carried out. Generated by immunoSEQ multiplex PCR, the TCRdb table keeps only in-frame clones and is missing some. The sample lists about 110,000 clones, around 71% occurring once. Trimming at V came to 4 bases and at J to 4 bases, leaving 7 bases not matched to a gene. The length of the CDR3 is 16 residues. Germline V gene lookup returns CDR1 SGHRS and CDR2 YFSETQ. Study-level points and caveats: Within the data, a cluster of highly shared sequence variants was likely a sequencing artifact.

This sequence originates from a boy aged 5-17 years in good health and CMV-seronegative. The chain links TRBV5-1 to TRBJ2-3; 12 bases are a match to TRBD2. Material for sequencing was PBMCs. This chain's CDR3 is CASSPEASGGADTQYF. The CDR3, as DNA: TGCGCCAGCAGCCCCGAGGCTAGCGGGGGGGCAGATACGCAGTATTTT.